Listed below are T cell receptor beta chains from one sample, sequenced in a study of T cells in Graves' hyperthyroidism and ophthalmopathy. TCRdb ran MiXCR on the multiplex PCR reads and lists one entry per CDR3 protein. Altogether about 410,000 distinct CDR3 sequences are present, roughly 15% being singletons, with the ten largest covering approximately 13%. Sequencing was performed on blood. These receptors were taken from a man aged 18 to 29 with Graves' ophthalmopathy. The CDR3 runs from the conserved cysteine through the conserved F or W. The order of the fields is CDR3 length, clone size, V gene, J gene, D gene, CDR3 DNA, CDR3 protein. The D gene is left open where the match is weak. Clone size appears in some rows only: once, few, many, or a class for an expanded clone.

15	-	TRBV13	TRBJ2-3	-	TGTGCCAGCAGCTTAGGCCTATCTCTCACAGATACGCAGTATTTT	CASSLGLSLTDTQYF
13	many	TRBV7-2	TRBJ2-7	-	TGTGCCAGCAGCGTAGGGGGGGACTACGAGCAGTACTTC	CASSVGGDYEQYF
12	many	TRBV30	TRBJ2-7	TRBD2	TGTGCCTGGAGATTCGGGGGGGACGAGCAGTACTTC	CAWRFGGDEQYF
15	-	TRBV20-1	TRBJ2-3	-	TGCAGTGCTAGAGAAAGTAAGCGGAGCACAGATACGCAGTATTTT	CSARESKRSTDTQYF
15	-	TRBV15	TRBJ2-3	-	TGTGCCACCAGCAGCTTTAGCGGTGGGCCAGATACGCAGTATTTT	CATSSFSGGPDTQYF
16	-	TRBV11-3	TRBJ2-3	TRBD2	TGTGCCAGCAGCTCTGGGGCTAGCGGGAGAACAGATACGCAGTATTTT	CASSSGASGRTDTQYF
14	-	TRBV15	TRBJ2-1	TRBD2	TGTGCCACCAGCGCAAGACTAGCGGCTGCTGAGCGGTTCTTC	CATSARLAAAERFF
12	few	TRBV7-9	TRBJ2-4	-	TGTGCCAGTGGGGACTCAAGGAACATTCAGTACTTC	CASGDSRNIQYF
15	many	TRBV30	TRBJ2-3	TRBD2	TGTGCCTGCCCCCCTCCAGCGGGGCTCACAGATACGCAGTATTTT	CACPPPAGLTDTQYF
14	many	TRBV28	TRBJ2-7	TRBD2	TGTGCCAGCAGTTTGCAGGGACTAGCGCCCGAGCAGTACTTC	CASSLQGLAPEQYF
13	many	TRBV12-3/TRBV12-4	TRBJ1-2	-	TGTGCCAGCAGTAGACCGGGGAGCTATGGCTACACCTTC	CASSRPGSYGYTF
13	many	TRBV27	TRBJ1-5	-	TGTGCCAGCAGTTTTAAGGAGTATCAGCCCCAGCATTTT	CASSFKEYQPQHF
15	many	TRBV6-1	TRBJ2-5	TRBD2	TGTGCCAGCAGTCGGACTAGCGGGACCCAAGAGACCCAGTACTTC	CASSRTSGTQETQYF
14	many	TRBV6-2/TRBV6-3	TRBJ2-3	-	TGTGCCAGCAGTTACGGGGGGGCCACAGATACGCAGTATTTT	CASSYGGATDTQYF
15	many	TRBV5-5	TRBJ1-5	-	TGCGCCAGCAGCCTAGGGGGGTACAGCAATCAGCCCCAGCATTTT	CASSLGGYSNQPQHF
15	many	TRBV15	TRBJ2-7	-	TGTGCCACCAGCAGGCTAGGGGCCGCCTCCTACGAGCAGTACTTC	CATSRLGAASYEQYF
14	many	TRBV7-9	TRBJ2-7	-	TGTGCCAGCAGCTTAAAGGGCCCTTACTACGAGCAGTACTTC	CASSLKGPYYEQYF
14	many	TRBV30	TRBJ2-1	TRBD2	TGTGCCTGGGCCGGGACTAGCACCATGAATGAGCAGTTCTTC	CAWAGTSTMNEQFF
13	many	TRBV11-2	TRBJ2-7	-	TGTGCCAGCAGCTTAGAGGCACTCTACGAGCAGTACTTC	CASSLEALYEQYF
16	-	TRBV30	TRBJ1-5	-	TGTGCCTGGAGTGTAAAGGGAGTTCTGGGCAATCAGCCCCAGCATTTT	CAWSVKGVLGNQPQHF
14	many	TRBV7-2	TRBJ2-2	-	TGTGCCAGCAGCTTAATGAGTGGCACCGGGGAGCTGTTTTTT	CASSLMSGTGELFF
16	many	TRBV3-1	TRBJ1-2	-	TGTGCCAGCAGCCAAGAAGGCCCATGGCGGGGTATTGGCTACACCTTC	CASSQEGPWRGIGYTF
14	-	TRBV12-3/TRBV12-4	TRBJ1-3	-	TGTGCCAGCAGTTTGTTTGGGAGAGGAAACACCATATATTTT	CASSLFGRGNTIYF
16	-	TRBV6-1	TRBJ1-4	-	TGTGCCAGCAGGCGTGGACAGACTATCCTAAATGAAAAACTGTTTTTT	CASRRGQTILNEKLFF
14	few	TRBV5-1	TRBJ1-1	TRBD1	TGCGCCAGCAGCTCTTTTGACAGGGGCCCTGAAGCTTTCTTT	CASSSFDRGPEAFF
13	many	TRBV30	TRBJ1-5	TRBD1	TGTGCCTGGGACAGGGAGGGCAATCAGCCCCAGCATTTT	CAWDREGNQPQHF
16	many	TRBV13	TRBJ2-7	TRBD2	TGTGCCAGCAGCGCCAGAGAAGGACTAGCAGCCTACGAGCAGTACTTC	CASSAREGLAAYEQYF
17	many	TRBV10-3	TRBJ2-7	-	TGTGCCATCAGTGAGGGGAGTGTCCGGGACTTCGACTACGAGCAGTACTTC	CAISEGSVRDFDYEQYF
12	many	TRBV6-1	TRBJ1-2	-	TGTGCCAGCAGTTCTCGGACCTATGGCTACACCTTC	CASSSRTYGYTF
14	many	TRBV12-3/TRBV12-4	TRBJ2-2	TRBD1	TGTGCCAGCACCACGACAGGGCGGACCGGGGAGCTGTTTTTT	CASTTTGRTGELFF
14	many	TRBV12-3/TRBV12-4	TRBJ2-1	-	TGTGCCAGCAGTTTCTTTTCGGGAACTAGCCTTCAGTTCTTC	CASSFFSGTSLQFF
16	-	TRBV6-1	TRBJ1-1	-	TGTGCCAGCAGTGAACCCCGGGTGCAACCCAACACTGAAGCTTTCTTT	CASSEPRVQPNTEAFF
15	-	TRBV3-1	TRBJ1-4	-	TGTGCCAGCAGCCAAGTAGGGCTGAACCTTGAAAAACTGTTTTTT	CASSQVGLNLEKLFF
14	many	TRBV2	TRBJ2-7	TRBD1	TGTGCCAGCATGAAATGGGACAGCCCCTACGAGCAGTACTTC	CASMKWDSPYEQYF
14	-	TRBV7-9	TRBJ1-1	-	TGTGCCAGCAGCCAAGACCTGGAGAACACTGAAGCTTTCTTT	CASSQDLENTEAFF
16	few	TRBV20-1	TRBJ1-4	-	TGCAGTGCTCGGCGGGCAGGACAAAGCTCTAATGAAAAACTGTTTTTT	CSARRAGQSSNEKLFF
13	many	TRBV7-2	TRBJ1-1	TRBD1	TGTGCCAGCAGCCCGGACAGGTACACTGAAGCTTTCTTT	CASSPDRYTEAFF
15	many	TRBV20-1	TRBJ1-2	TRBD1	TGCAGTGCTAGAGAAAACGACAGGGGTTACTATGGCTACACCTTC	CSARENDRGYYGYTF
15	many	TRBV27	TRBJ1-1	TRBD1	TGTGCCAGCACGACCGAGGACAGGGGTTTGGCTGAAGCTTTCTTT	CASTTEDRGLAEAFF
13	many	TRBV20-1	TRBJ1-5	-	TGCAGTGCTTTTCAACGCGGGAATCAGCCCCAGCATTTT	CSAFQRGNQPQHF
16	few	TRBV20-1	TRBJ2-1	TRBD2	TGCAGTGCTAGAGTTGCGCCGGGACTAGCTTACAATGAGCAGTTCTTC	CSARVAPGLAYNEQFF
14	many	TRBV13	TRBJ2-7	TRBD1	TGTGCCAGCAGCCCGGGACAGGGGAAGGGGGAGCAGTACTTC	CASSPGQGKGEQYF
15	many	TRBV2	TRBJ1-1	-	TGTGCCAGCAGTGGCCGGACAGACGACAACACTGAAGCTTTCTTT	CASSGRTDDNTEAFF
17	-	TRBV4-1	TRBJ2-5	TRBD1	TGCGCCAGCAGCCAAGATCAAGGGACAGGGCGACAAGAGACCCAGTACTTC	CASSQDQGTGRQETQYF
14	many	TRBV5-1	TRBJ2-3	TRBD1	TGCGCCAGCAGCTTACAGGGGGACACAGATACGCAGTATTTT	CASSLQGDTDTQYF
16	-	TRBV6-1	TRBJ2-5	TRBD2	TGTGCCAGCAGTGTCGACCCGAGCGGGGTTAGGGAGGCCCAGTACTTC	CASSVDPSGVREAQYF
13	many	TRBV12-3/TRBV12-4	TRBJ2-3	-	TGTGCCAGCTGTTGCGGGAGCACAGATACGCAGTATTTT	CASCCGSTDTQYF
17	many	TRBV9	TRBJ2-4	TRBD2	TGTGCCAGCAGCCCGGGACTAGCGGGAGGGGTTTATGCCATTCAGTACTTC	CASSPGLAGGVYAIQYF
16	few	TRBV5-4	TRBJ2-2	-	TGTGCCAGCAGCTTGGTCGGGGGTGTGTACACCGGGGAGCTGTTTTTT	CASSLVGGVYTGELFF